Presented here are 26 T cell receptor beta chains from one specimen sequenced in a study of low-dose radiotherapy and immunotherapy resistance in tumors. The time point was: before trial treatment. TRAV- and TRBV-specific primers primed first-strand cDNA, covering alpha and beta chains. TCRs were put through 20 to 25 PCR cycles of amplification with Phusion. A constant-region primer and the V-primer adapter served as the primer pair. TCRdb independently ran MiXCR on the reads; one entry per CDR3 protein. This sample has about 60,000 distinct CDR3 sequences, with almost 25% found just once. Sequencing was performed on PBMCs, taken before treatment. The receptors originated from a male donor with prostate cancer.

This clonotype was found many times. The chain uses TRBV12-3 or TRBV12-4 and TRBJ1-5; 7 bases line up with TRBD1. The V and J ends lost 1 base and 1 base, in that order; junction bases with no gene match: 7. This CDR3 region has 17 residues. The DNA of the CDR3 is TGTGCCAGCAGTTTAGGAGCTACAGGGGTGAGCAATCAGCCCCAGCATTTT. The encoded protein is CASSLGATGVSNQPQHF.

J is TRBJ1-3 and V is TRBV5-6; a possible D gene is TRBD1 (5 bases). CDR1 SGHDT and CDR2 YYEEEE come from the germline V gene. The CDR3 spans 14 residues. V shed 1 base and J shed 2 bases, with 7 bases lying between them. The CDR3 DNA reads as TGTGCCAGCAGCTTGCGGACACCTGGAAACACCATATATTTT. Its translation is CASSLRTPGNTIYF.

This clonotype was seen ten or more times. This chain connects TRBV5-1 to TRBJ1-1; the match to TRBD1 covers 7 bases. Germline loops: CDR1 SGHRS, CDR2 YFSETQ. The CDR3 contains 17 residues. With 0 bases clipped from V and 6 bases from J, the junction kept 14 bases outside the gene matches. The CDR3 reads CASSLALTGTFFAEAFF. For the CDR3, the DNA is TGCGCCAGCAGCTTGGCCCTGACAGGGACGTTTTTTGCTGAAGCTTTCTTT.

This clonotype was observed at least ten times. The CDR3 nucleotides are TGTGCCAGCAGCTTACGACTGGGGCATGAGCAGTTCTTC. Translating gives CASSLRLGHEQFF. The chain links TRBV11-3 to TRBJ2-1; D perhaps matches TRBD1 (5 bases). Germline V gives CDR1 SGHNT, CDR2 YENEEA. Between the trimmed V and J ends, which lost 2 bases and 8 bases, there was a span of 10 bases. The CDR3 loop spans 13 amino acids.

This clonotype was observed at least ten times. V is TRBV7-9 and J is TRBJ2-2; unclear D gene. From germline, CDR1 is SEHNR and CDR2 FQNEAQ (reference sequence). V was pared by 0 bases and J by 6 bases, with 8 bases between. The CDR3 is made up of 14 amino acids. This CDR3 is CASSLAAEAGELFF. As DNA, the CDR3 is TGTGCCAGCAGCTTAGCTGCTGAGGCCGGGGAGCTGTTTTTT.

The gene calls are TRBV5-1 and TRBJ2-7; D gene unclear. The V end was cut by 2 bases, the J end by 9 bases, with 18 bases between. The germline V gene encodes CDR1 SGHRS and CDR2 YFSETQ. This CDR3 contains 14 residues. CDR3 in DNA: TGCGCCAGCAGCTTTCGCGGCTCCGCTACGGCGCAGTACTTC. This encodes CASSFRGSATAQYF.

There are many counts of this clonotype. V usage is TRBV6-1 and J usage is TRBJ1-5; D may be TRBD1 (5 bases). The CDR3 totals 16 residues. In germline, CDR1 is MNHNS, CDR2 SASEGT. Trimming cost V 0 bases and J 7 bases, with 16 bases left between them. The CDR3 DNA reads as TGTGCCAGCAGTGAAGCGACAGCCATCCTTTCCCAGCCCCAGCATTTT. This gives the protein CASSEATAILSQPQHF.

The chain links TRBV3-1 to TRBJ1-4, with D perhaps matching TRBD1 (5 bases). The germline V gene has CDR1 LGHDT and CDR2 YNNKEL (reference sequence). Trimming shortened V by 3 bases and J by 8 bases, and 22 bases separated the two germline ends. The length of the CDR3 is 17 residues. As DNA, the CDR3 is TGTGCCAGCAGCCAGAGCCTCGGGGGGGGGGTAGAAGAAAAACTGTTTTTT. Translated: CASSQSLGGGVEEKLFF. Variable domain in full (rest from reference TRBV3-1 and TRBJ1-4): DTAVSQTPKYLVTQMGNDKSIKCEQNLGHDTMYWYKQDSKKFLKIMFSYNNKELIINETVPNRFSPKSPDKAHLNLHINSLELGDSAVYFCASSQSLGGGVEEKLFFGSGTQLSVL.

The chain joins TRBV6-6 to TRBJ2-3; D may be TRBD1 (5 bases). V was shortened by 6 bases and J by 2 bases, with 15 bases between the two germline ends. CDR3 size: 15 residues. Germline CDR1 reads MNHNY; CDR2 reads SVGAGI (reference sequence). The CDR3 DNA sequence: TGTGCCAGCAGCCCTTCCACAGGTTCCACAGATACGCAGTATTTT. This sequence encodes CASSPSTGSTDTQYF.

As for this clonotype: One end of the junction varies from germline; a read error may be responsible. The chain employs TRBV20-1 and TRBJ2-5; 8 nucleotides match TRBD2. CDR3 length: 12 amino acids. The germline gives CDR1 DFQATT, CDR2 SNEGSKA (reference sequence). The CDR3 spells CSARDGGGLQNF. The CDR3 DNA reads as TGCAGCGCCAGAGATGGCGGGGGGCTCCAGAACTTC.

This clonotype was counted ten times or more. V usage is TRBV20-1 and J usage is TRBJ2-2; 11 bases agree with TRBD2. The CDR3 spans 17 residues. Germline CDR1 is DFQATT and CDR2 is SNEGSKA (reference sequence). V lost 0 bases and J lost 5; bases outside the gene matches: 8. In DNA form, the CDR3 reads TGCAGTGCTAGAGACCTAGCGGGGGGAAGCCGGACCGGGGAGCTGTTTTTT. It encodes CSARDLAGGSRTGELFF.

This clonotype occurred many times. The rearrangement joins TRBV27 to TRBJ2-3; possibly TRBD2 for D (6 bases). V was trimmed by 1 base and J by 1 base, leaving 15 bases between them. CDR3 length: 17 residues. Germline values: CDR1 MNHEY, CDR2 SMNVEV (reference sequence). The CDR3 nucleotides read TGTGCCAGCAGTTTATATCCCAGCGGGCTTGGCACAGATACGCAGTATTTT. Its translation: CASSLYPSGLGTDTQYF.

The chain carries TRBV6-5 and TRBJ1-5; tentative D call: TRBD1 (6 bases). The germline gives CDR1 MNHEY, CDR2 SVGAGI. V lost 6 bases and J lost 6, with 18 bases in between. The CDR3 extends over 15 amino acids. The CDR3 spells CASSSFGTGFQPQHF. In DNA, the CDR3 is TGTGCCAGCAGCTCCTTCGGTACAGGGTTTCAGCCCCAGCATTTT.

The chain recombines TRBV5-1 with TRBJ1-6, with D maybe TRBD1 (5 bases). CDR1 is SGHRS and CDR2 is YFSETQ in the germline V gene. The CDR3 runs to 15 residues. With 4 bases removed from V and 4 bases from J, the gap between germline ends came to 12 bases. CDR3 sequence (DNA): TGCGCCAGCAGCGGAGGGACGGCTTATAATTCACCCCTCCACTTT. Residues: CASSGGTAYNSPLHF.

This clonotype appeared many times. V usage is TRBV10-3 and J usage is TRBJ1-2; 9 bases line up with TRBD1. CDR1 and CDR2 from the germline V gene are ENHRY and SYGVKD. V lost 7 bases, J lost 5 bases, and 2 bases stayed unmatched. CDR3 length: 12 residues. The CDR3 protein is CAIMGQGYGYTF. CDR3 coding DNA: TGTGCCATCATGGGACAGGGTTATGGCTACACCTTC.

In this sample, this clonotype turned up many times. This chain links TRBV5-1 with TRBJ2-7; the D is unclear. From germline, CDR1 is SGHRS and CDR2 YFSETQ. Between the trimmed V and J ends, which lost 7 bases and 1 base, there was a span of 12 bases. The CDR3 length is 13 residues. The CDR3 DNA is TGCGCCAGCCGGTTGGGCGATTCCTACGAGCAGTACTTC. Its protein is CASRLGDSYEQYF.

This clonotype was seen at least ten times. J is TRBJ1-6 and V is TRBV12-3 or TRBV12-4; possible D gene TRBD1, 6 bases. This CDR3 comprises 15 residues. V dropped 3 bases and J dropped 7 bases, with 13 bases sitting between them. The CDR3, as DNA: TGTGCCAGCAGTTTTACGCAGGGGTCCAATTCACCCCTCCACTTT. It codes for CASSFTQGSNSPLHF.

V gene TRBV28 combines with J gene TRBJ2-7; 7 nucleotides match TRBD2. The J segment lost 2 bases and the V segment lost 7 bases, leaving 5 bases of the junction unmatched. Germline V gene lookup returns CDR1 MDHEN and CDR2 SYDVKM. The CDR3 is 13 amino acids. The CDR3 loop reads CASNGGRTYEQYF. DNA for the CDR3: TGTGCCAGCAACGGCGGGAGAACCTACGAGCAGTACTTC.

The gene calls are TRBV28 and TRBJ1-4; D unclear. The CDR3 length is 15 residues. Germline CDR1 is MDHEN and CDR2 is SYDVKM. Trimming removed 6 bases at V and 0 bases at J, with 11 bases between. CDR3 DNA sequence: TGTGCCAGCAGCCGTGCCGGGGCAACTAATGAAAAACTGTTTTTT. This encodes CASSRAGATNEKLFF.

The table lists this clonotype with many counts. The chain joins TRBV29-1 to TRBJ2-4, with TRBD2 as a possible D gene (5 bases). This CDR3 comprises 14 residues. Trimming shortened V by 6 bases and J by 3 bases, and 15 bases separated the two germline ends. CDR1 is SQVTM, CDR2 ANQGSEA, per germline. The DNA of the CDR3 is TGCAGCGTGTTGGTCGGGGTAGGCAAAAACATTCAGTACTTC. It is translated as CSVLVGVGKNIQYF.

The sample holds many counts of this clonotype. The V gene is TRBV28, the J gene TRBJ2-3; D is possibly TRBD2 (5 bases). Trimming cost V 5 bases and J 5 bases, with 29 bases left between them. Germline lookup yields CDR1 MDHEN and CDR2 SYDVKM. The CDR3 is 19 residues long. CDR3 sequence (DNA): TGTGCCAGCAGTCTCCCAACCCCCAGGACGCCCCGAGAGGGAGATACGCAGTATTTT. It encodes CASSLPTPRTPREGDTQYF. Together with reference TRBV28 and TRBJ2-3, the CDR3 gives the full variable domain: DVKVTQSSRYLVKRTGEKVFLECVQDMDHENMFWYRQDPGLGLRLIYFSYDVKMKEKGDIPEGYSVSREKKERFSLILESASTNQTSMYLCASSLPTPRTPREGDTQYFGPGTRLTVL.

This clonotype was seen repeatedly, ten times or more. This sequence joins TRBV19 and TRBJ2-1, with no clear D. CDR3 size: 12 residues. V shed 4 bases and J shed 10 bases, with 11 bases lying between them. Germline CDR1 reads LNHDA; CDR2 reads SQIVND (reference sequence). CDR3 coding DNA: TGTGCCAGTAGTAAGAGTTTCGCAGAGCAGTTCTTC. It codes for CASSKSFAEQFF.

The chain links TRBV11-3 to TRBJ2-5, with 8 positions matching TRBD2. Germline V lookup: CDR1 SGHNT, CDR2 YENEEA. V lost 5 bases and J lost 2; bases outside the gene matches: 7. There are 15 residues in the CDR3. This chain's CDR3 is CASSLSGGRQETQYF. DNA of the CDR3: TGTGCCAGCAGCCTTTCGGGAGGGAGGCAAGAGACCCAGTACTTC. The entire variable domain, with the rest obtained from reference TRBV11-3 and TRBJ2-5, is as follows: EAGVVQSPRYKIIEKKQPVAFWCNPISGHNTLYWYLQNLGQGPELLIRYENEEAVDDSQLPKDRFSAERLKGVDSTLKIQPAELGDSAVYLCASSLSGGRQETQYFGPGTRLLVL.

This clonotype appeared many times. The CDR3 protein is CASSGLSGRGTNEQFF. The CDR3 region has the DNA TGTGCCAGCAGCGGACTCAGCGGGAGAGGGACCAATGAGCAGTTCTTC. The chain uses TRBV7-8 and TRBJ2-1, with 8 bases that match TRBD2. V gave up 5 bases and J gave up 6 bases; unmatched junction bases: 12. CDR1 and CDR2 from the germline V gene are SGHVS and FQNEAQ. The CDR3 has 16 residues.

This clonotype was seen ten or more times. The chain combines TRBV19 with TRBJ1-1, with D perhaps TRBD1 (6 bases). CDR3 length: 12 residues. Germline lookup yields CDR1 LNHDA and CDR2 SQIVND (reference sequence). The V gene lost 6 bases and the J gene lost 4 bases, with 9 bases spanning the gap. The CDR3 sequence: CASRQGSTEAFF. The DNA of the CDR3 is TGTGCCAGTAGGCAGGGGTCCACTGAAGCTTTCTTT.

The table lists this clonotype with many counts. The J gene is TRBJ2-1, the V gene TRBV28, with TRBD2 as a possible D gene (5 bases). Trimming left V 5 bases short and J 2 bases short, with 10 bases between. The CDR3 spans 14 residues. CDR1 is MDHEN, CDR2 SYDVKM, per germline. The CDR3 region is CASSEAVAYNEQFF. The CDR3 bases are TGTGCCAGCAGTGAAGCGGTAGCCTACAATGAGCAGTTCTTC.